This TCR beta chain is drawn from a study of beta chain features in type 1 diabetes. Purity exceeding 98% was reached by all sorted populations. Every bit of the isolated RNA underwent reverse transcription, so sequencing read expressed TCRB transcripts. Sequenced by immunoSEQ multiplex PCR; TCRdb stores in-frame clones only, minus some. Here the sample spans fewer than 350,000 clones, approximately 8% being singletons. On this clone itself: The antigen remains unidentified.

Study findings and constraints: The study left unresolved whether HLA type influences TCRB rearrangement.

The CDR3 has 11 residues. V was shortened by 5 bases and J by 3 bases, with 4 bases between the two germline ends. Germline CDR1 SGHVS, CDR2 FQNEAQ. What was sequenced was central memory CD4+ T cells from blood. The rearrangement joins TRBV7-8 to TRBJ2-5; D is ambiguous. The receptor was derived from a woman between 18 and 29 years old in good health. The DNA for the CDR3 is TGTGCCAGCAGCCGAGAAGAGACCCAGTACTTC. Its translation is CASSREETQYF.